This T cell receptor beta chain was observed in a study of blood T cell repertoires in COVID-19. The junction had 10 bases not matched to a gene; V was cut back by 10 bases and J by 1 base. Germline V lookup: CDR1 MDHEN, CDR2 SYDVKM. The CDR3 contains 14 residues. The data were produced by immunoSEQ multiplex PCR, yet TCRdb's version contains in-frame clones alone and is incomplete. The sample yields some 42,000 clones, 85% to 90% seen once. This TCR came from a man aged 50-59 years with active COVID-19. The chain joins TRBV28 to TRBJ2-7, with 7 bases that match TRBD1. What was sequenced was peripheral blood. The CDR3 sequence is CATKSGTDSYEQYF. The CDR3 region has the DNA TGTGCCACCAAGTCCGGGACAGATTCCTACGAGCAGTACTTC.